Presented here are 12 T cell receptor beta chains from one specimen sequenced in a study of blood T cell repertoires in COVID-19. Data came from immunoSEQ multiplex PCR; TCRdb stores just in-frame clones and leaves some out. The sample consists of about 160,000 clones, 82% of them appearing once. Sequenced sample: PBMCs or T cells enriched from blood (not recorded which). The receptors stem from a man aged 55 to 70 who had recovered from COVID-19.

V usage is TRBV20-1 and J usage is TRBJ2-5; 11 nucleotides match TRBD2. The CDR3 length is 15 residues. V trimming: 3 bases; J trimming: 4 bases; junction bases outside the gene matches: 7. The germline gives CDR1 DFQATT, CDR2 SNEGSKA (reference sequence). CDR3 nucleotide sequence: TGCAGTGCTAGTTATGGACTAGCGGGCGGAGAGACCCAGTACTTC. Its protein is CSASYGLAGGETQYF.

The chain carries TRBV15 and TRBJ2-7, with D possibly TRBD2 on 6 matching bases. The CDR3 is made up of 13 amino acids. Per germline, CDR1 LNHNV and CDR2 YYDKDF (reference sequence). The ends were cut back, 2 bases at V and 3 bases at J, with 8 bases in the middle. The CDR3 sequence is CATSRPGGYEQYF. CDR3 nucleotides: TGTGCCACCAGCAGACCCGGGGGCTACGAGCAGTACTTC.

The rearrangement links TRBV2 to TRBJ1-1, with a possible D match to TRBD1 (6 bases). The CDR3 is 15 amino acids. Germline CDR1 reads SNHLY; CDR2 reads FYNNEI. Trimming removed 9 bases at V and 0 bases at J, with 17 bases between. CDR3 in amino acids: CARNNRAPMNTEAFF. The DNA of the CDR3 is TGTGCCAGAAACAACAGGGCCCCTATGAACACTGAAGCTTTCTTT. Drawing the rest from reference TRBV2 and TRBJ1-1, the complete variable domain is EPEVTQTPSHQVTQMGQEVILRCVPISNHLYFYWYRQILGQKVEFLVSFYNNEISEKSEIFDDQFSVERPDGSNFTLKIRSTKLEDSAMYFCARNNRAPMNTEAFFGQGTRLTVV.

V and J are TRBV6-1 and TRBJ2-7; 9 nucleotides line up with TRBD2. Losses at the gene ends were 3 bases for V and 0 bases for J; bases not matched to a gene: 6. CDR1 is MNHNS and CDR2 is SASEGT in the germline V gene. The CDR3 is made up of 16 amino acids. The CDR3 loop reads CASSEAGGALSYEQYF. In DNA, the CDR3 is TGTGCCAGCAGTGAGGCGGGAGGGGCCCTCTCCTACGAGCAGTACTTC.

The chain combines TRBV7-3 with TRBJ2-2, with TRBD1 identical over 10 bases. The germline gives CDR1 SGHTA, CDR2 FQGTGA. The CDR3 sequence is 19 residues long. V shed 1 base and J 4 bases; nucleotides not matched to a gene: 12. This chain's CDR3 is CASSLSAPRQGAFTGELFF. CDR3 in DNA: TGTGCCAGCAGCTTAAGTGCCCCGCGACAGGGGGCTTTCACCGGGGAGCTGTTTTTT.

The chain carries TRBV5-1 and TRBJ1-5; 10 nucleotides agree with TRBD1. V trimming: 1 base; J trimming: 5 bases; junction bases outside the gene matches: 3. Germline V CDR1 and CDR2: SGHRS, YFSETQ. This CDR3 region has 15 residues. The CDR3 spells CASSLTGTGDQPQHF. DNA for the CDR3: TGCGCCAGCAGCTTGACTGGGACAGGGGATCAGCCCCAGCATTTT.

This clone was seen more than once but under ten times. The chain combines TRBV6-5 with TRBJ2-1; weak D call: TRBD2 (5 bases). V shed 7 bases and J shed 6 bases, with 10 bases lying between them. The CDR3 has 12 amino acids. CDR1 is MNHEY and CDR2 is SVGAGI in the germline V gene. The chain's CDR3 is CASTEGFNEQFF. DNA for the CDR3: TGTGCCAGCACCGAGGGATTCAATGAGCAGTTCTTC.

This rearrangement joins TRBV4-1 to TRBJ2-4; 8 bases align to TRBD1. The ends lost 0 bases at V and 3 bases at J; junction bases unmatched: 10. The CDR3 is made up of 18 amino acids. Per the germline V gene, CDR1 is MGHRA and CDR2 is YSYEKL. CDR3 in DNA: TGCGCCAGCAGCCAAGAGGACTTCAGGGGGCTGGGCAAAAACATTCAGTACTTC. Its protein product is CASSQEDFRGLGKNIQYF.

The chain uses TRBV5-1 and TRBJ1-4; weak D call: TRBD1 (5 bases). V shed 4 bases and J shed 8 bases, with 21 bases lying between them. Germline loops: CDR1 SGHRS, CDR2 YFSETQ. The CDR3 spans 16 residues. CDR3 sequence (DNA): TGCGCCAGCAGCGATGGAAGTACTGGGGCAGGAGAAAAACTGTTTTTT. Residues: CASSDGSTGAGEKLFF.

The chain couples TRBV28 to TRBJ1-6, with D unresolved. The CDR3 extends over 16 amino acids. V was clipped by 8 bases and J by 9 bases, with 23 bases between them. The germline CDR1 and CDR2 sequences are MDHEN and SYDVKM. The CDR3 coding sequence is TGTGCCAGCCACCGCGGGAGGGTGGCAGATTTTTCACCCCTCCACTTT. It encodes CASHRGRVADFSPLHF.

This clone showed up just a few times. This chain links TRBV28 with TRBJ1-2, with D possibly matching TRBD1 (6 bases). The ends were cut back, 6 bases at V and 8 bases at J, with 19 bases in the middle. CDR1 and CDR2 (germline): MDHEN, SYDVKM. There are 14 residues in the CDR3. CDR3 protein: CASRPQIQGRGYTF. CDR3 nucleotides: TGTGCCAGCAGGCCCCAAATACAGGGACGGGGCTACACCTTC.

The genes are TRBV3-1 (or the pseudogene TRBV3-2) and TRBJ2-5; possibly TRBD1 for D (6 bases). The germline V gene has CDR1 LGHDT and CDR2 YNNKEL (reference sequence). Trimming pared 5 bases from V and 2 bases from J, leaving 9 bases between. CDR3 length equals 13 residues. The CDR3 DNA sequence: TGTGCCAGCAGCGGGACACCACAAGAGACCCAGTACTTC. It encodes CASSGTPQETQYF.